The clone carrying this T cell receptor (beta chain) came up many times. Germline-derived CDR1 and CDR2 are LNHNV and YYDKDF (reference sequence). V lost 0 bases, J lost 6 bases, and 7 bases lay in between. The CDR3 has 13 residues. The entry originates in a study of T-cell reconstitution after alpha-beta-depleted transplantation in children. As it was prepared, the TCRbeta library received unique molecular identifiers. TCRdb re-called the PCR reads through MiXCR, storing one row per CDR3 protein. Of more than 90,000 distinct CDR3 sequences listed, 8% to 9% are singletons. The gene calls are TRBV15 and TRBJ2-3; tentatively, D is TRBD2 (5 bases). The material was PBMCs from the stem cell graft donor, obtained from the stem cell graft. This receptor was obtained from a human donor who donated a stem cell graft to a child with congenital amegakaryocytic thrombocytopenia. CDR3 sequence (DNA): TGTGCCACCAGCAGAGAAAGGAGGGATACGCAGTATTTT. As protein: CATSRERRDTQYF.